The T cell receptor beta chain described here comes from a study of long-term antiretroviral therapy in people with HIV. Sequencing relied on immunoSEQ assay v3.0, run at survey level. The target of sequencing was roughly 40,000-50,000 T-cell genomes per sample. Clones were read by immunoSEQ multiplex PCR, and TCRdb kept only the in-frame ones, dropping some. The sample shows 29,000 or so clones, about 94% of them seen only once. V lost 8 bases, J lost 1 base, and 17 bases lay in between. This CDR3 is 15 amino acids long. Germline V gives CDR1 MNHNS, CDR2 SASEGT. Sequences were derived from unsorted PBMCs, sampled around 7.4 years after starting antiretroviral therapy. This rearrangement joins TRBV6-1 to TRBJ1-1; D unresolved. This TCR came from a man in his fifties with HIV. CDR3 nucleotides: TGTGCCAGCTTTTCTTTAACAGAACCGAACACTGAAGCTTTCTTT. Residues: CASFSLTEPNTEAFF.